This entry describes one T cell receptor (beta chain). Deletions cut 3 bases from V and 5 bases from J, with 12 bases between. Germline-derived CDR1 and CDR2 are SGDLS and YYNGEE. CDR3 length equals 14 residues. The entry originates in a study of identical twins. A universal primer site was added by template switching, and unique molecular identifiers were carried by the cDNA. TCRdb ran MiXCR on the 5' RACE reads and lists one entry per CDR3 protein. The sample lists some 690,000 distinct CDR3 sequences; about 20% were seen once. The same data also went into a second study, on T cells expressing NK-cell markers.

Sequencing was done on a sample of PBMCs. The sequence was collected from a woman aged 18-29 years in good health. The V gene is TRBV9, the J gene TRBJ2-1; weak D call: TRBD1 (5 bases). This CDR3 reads CASSAHGADNEQFF. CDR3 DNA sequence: TGTGCCAGCAGCGCCCATGGGGCGGACAATGAGCAGTTCTTC.